This T cell receptor (beta chain) was sequenced in a study of blood T cell repertoires in COVID-19. Study at large: Samples came from the United States, Italy and Spain, spanning acute and convalescent COVID-19. From T cells, B-cell-depleted T cells, or PBMCs came the material, which was cDNA or gDNA.

Germline V lookup: CDR1 SNHLY, CDR2 FYNNEI. The CDR3 covers 15 residues. The V gene lost 2 bases and the J gene lost 2 bases, with 12 bases spanning the gap. Per the original methods: The authors estimated nucleated cell counts from reference gene primer amplification. Clones were read by immunoSEQ multiplex PCR, and TCRdb kept only the in-frame ones, dropping some. For V, J and clone size, that table is used; D and trimming come from the DNA. The sample contains 190,000 or so clones, 70% to 90% of which appear only once. The chain combines TRBV2 with TRBJ1-1; D is possibly TRBD1 (6 bases). The sequencing input was peripheral blood. This TCR derives from a man in his forties with active or convalescent COVID-19. The CDR3 coding sequence is TGTGCCAGCAGTGAACAGGGGAACTCAAACACTGAAGCTTTCTTT. Translated: CASSEQGNSNTEAFF.